This T cell receptor beta chain was profiled in a study of identical twins. Study results and limitations: For out-of-frame alpha sequences shared by twins, low generation probability was in excess. Within beta out-of-frame sequences, the excess sharing observed between twins was weaker. Fewer insertions were carried by abundant cord blood beta clonotypes, but none was seen in memory repertoires.

The count of this clonotype is one. Its antigen remains unknown. Unique molecular identifiers were present on the cDNA, and a universal primer site came from template switching. TCRdb called the 5' RACE reads again in MiXCR, with one record for every CDR3 protein. The sample includes 1.5 million or so distinct CDR3 sequences, around 33% seen only once; the top ten take 0.25% to 0.3%. This CDR3 has 16 amino acids. Germline V gives CDR1 SGHRS, CDR2 YFSETQ. This chain uses TRBV5-1 with TRBJ2-4; TRBD2 matches 16 bases. TRBJ2-7 matches the DNA end more closely, so the J call is doubtful. Specimen: cord blood. The TCR sequence derives from a newborn girl in good health. The CDR3 is CASSLGLAGGQDEQYF. The CDR3, as DNA: TGCGCCAGCAGCCTGGGACTAGCGGGGGGGCAAGACGAGCAGTACTTC.